This T cell receptor beta chain comes out of a study of cytomegalovirus exposure and HLA in healthy donors. As for this clone: Its antigen is unknown.

Assay: immunoSEQ multiplex PCR; the TCRdb copy retains only in-frame clones and omits some. Altogether some 68,000 clones are present, around 97% being singletons, with the ten largest covering more than 2%. This CDR3 region has 14 residues. Germline V gives CDR1 GTSNPN, CDR2 SVGIG (reference sequence). V lost 4 bases and J lost 6; bases outside the gene matches: 11. Findings and caveats of the study: Rarity held for most TCR sequences, but there were some public TCRs that occurred in many donors.

This TCR was recovered from a man younger than 35 in good health and CMV-seronegative. Material: PBMCs. The chain couples TRBV30 to TRBJ2-5; 7 positions agree with TRBD2. The CDR3: CAWTYGLGRQTQYF. CDR3 DNA: TGTGCCTGGACCTACGGACTAGGGAGGCAGACCCAGTACTTC.